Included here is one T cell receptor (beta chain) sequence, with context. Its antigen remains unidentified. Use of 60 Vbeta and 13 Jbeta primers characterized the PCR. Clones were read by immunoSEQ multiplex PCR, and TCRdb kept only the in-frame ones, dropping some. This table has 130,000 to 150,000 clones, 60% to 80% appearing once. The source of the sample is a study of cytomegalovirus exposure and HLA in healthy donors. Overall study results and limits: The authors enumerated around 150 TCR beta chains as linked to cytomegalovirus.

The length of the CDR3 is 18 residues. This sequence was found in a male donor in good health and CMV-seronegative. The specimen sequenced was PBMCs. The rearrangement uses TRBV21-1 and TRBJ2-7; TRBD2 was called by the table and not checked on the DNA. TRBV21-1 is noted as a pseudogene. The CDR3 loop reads CASSKGWETSGSSYEQYF. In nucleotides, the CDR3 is TGTGCCAGCAGCAAAGGTTGGGAGACTAGCGGGAGCTCCTACGAGCAGTACTTC.